This TCR beta chain was sequenced for a study of T cells in Graves' hyperthyroidism and ophthalmopathy (dated by TCRdb to the late 2010s). With regard to the full study: Peripheral blood was sampled at the time of initial diagnosis, prior to any treatment. The paper reports TCR Vbeta CDR3 sequencing of 135 peripheral blood samples: 43 ophthalmopathy, around 80 hyperthyroidism and 17 progressor patients. After sampling, hyperthyroidism patients received methimazole starting at 30 mg daily, and ophthalmopathy patients received high-dose intravenous methylprednisolone. TCR V-J signatures able to tell the groups apart were searched for in a discovery cohort of 90 to 100 patients, of whom about 40 had Graves' ophthalmopathy and more than 55 had stable Graves' hyperthyroidism. Prospective prediction of ophthalmopathy was tested in an independent validation cohort consisting of about 20 hyperthyroidism patients and more than 15 patients who later progressed to ophthalmopathy. The study also compared thyroid tissue and blood T-cell repertoires from several Graves' hyperthyroidism patients. The 95 to 100 discovery patients were randomly divided into training and test sets at a 7:3 ratio. Overall study outcomes, separate from this receptor: In cross-validation, a model built on a 13 V-J signature told ophthalmopathy apart from stable hyperthyroidism with approximately 90% sensitivity and 81% to 82% specificity, and in testing the same model reached 80%/75%. Most expanded thyroid clonotypes (frequency above 0.001) were also detected in blood, suggesting blood repertoires may reflect thyroid immune responses. In validation, the model predicted progression to ophthalmopathy with roughly 70% sensitivity and roughly 72% specificity, a median of 6.5 months before onset. No statistical method was used to fix the sample size in advance, and group allocation was not hidden from the investigators.

The TCR beta CDR3 regions were amplified from RNA transcripts. The TCR CDR3 was subjected to a first round of RT-PCR using the HTBI primer set and the Qiagen OneStep RT-PCR kit. The libraries were constructed in a second round of multiplex PCR and then size-selected and purified. Sequencing of the libraries was done on an Illumina HiSeq2000 using paired-end 100 bp reads. The paper's data handling went like this. SOAPnuke was used to process the raw data, with reads discarded if the reads contained adapters or uncalled bases, had a mean Phred below 15, or lacked an exact constant-primer or identifier match. High-quality paired reads were merged using COPE v1.2.5, and each unique nucleotide sequence was defined as a clonotype. MiTCR v1.1 was used to align the clonotypes against IMGT TRBV, TRBD and TRBJ reference segments. The analysis included only V-J combinations with a frequency above 0.0001, which together covered more than 99% of the repertoires. A TCS score was defined as the ratio of F50 (clonal expansion) to E x V (chaos), with BLOSUM62-based TCRdist applied between CDR3 peptides within each V-J. Welch's t-statistics and random forest reduced just over 500 V-J features to some 14, which were used in a naive Bayes classifier (R e1071). TCRdb trimmed public reads at Q25 via fastp, called clones via MiXCR and kept in-frame beta chains. For every CDR3 protein sequence, its rows merge into one entry that carries the most common genes and DNA. TCRdb's processing, not the authors' own work, is the source of the V and J calls. A total of roughly 630,000 distinct CDR3 sequences appear in this sample, 15% to 17% of them only once. The ten largest account for 6.5% to 8% of the sample.

Stable Graves' hyperthyroidism was defined as no progression to ophthalmopathy during 18 months of follow-up. The hyperthyroidism patients were between 18 and 65 years old and newly diagnosed, with a disease duration of less than 2 months. Any patient with an uncontrolled infection, another autoimmune disease, pregnancy or lactation was excluded. Diagnoses were established on the basis of clinical symptoms, serum thyroxine and TRAb, thyroid ultrasound, and orbital computed tomography. PBMCs were separated from roughly 10 ml of fresh peripheral blood using Ficoll-Paque density gradient centrifugation. Trizol reagent was used to extract total RNA, and RNA quality was then checked on an Agilent 2100 Bioanalyzer. The sample holds many counts of this clonotype. No cognate antigen has been identified for it. No per-base quality is available; no much larger clone lies one base away. What was sequenced was blood. The clonotype was recovered from a woman in her 30s with Graves' hyperthyroidism.

Here is the DNA: TGTGCCAGCAGTCGAGGGAGGTTCACTGAAGCTTTCTTT. Protein translation: CASSRGRFTEAFF. This chain is built from TRBV6-1 and TRBJ1-1; there is no confident call for the D gene. CDR1 and CDR2, per the germline V gene, are MNHNS and SASEGT. V lost 5 bases and J lost 4 bases; the stretch between them is 11 bases long. Spanning cysteine to phenylalanine, the CDR3 consists of 13 amino acids. Only the CDR3 part of the read is kept: 39 bases, read in frame from the first base.